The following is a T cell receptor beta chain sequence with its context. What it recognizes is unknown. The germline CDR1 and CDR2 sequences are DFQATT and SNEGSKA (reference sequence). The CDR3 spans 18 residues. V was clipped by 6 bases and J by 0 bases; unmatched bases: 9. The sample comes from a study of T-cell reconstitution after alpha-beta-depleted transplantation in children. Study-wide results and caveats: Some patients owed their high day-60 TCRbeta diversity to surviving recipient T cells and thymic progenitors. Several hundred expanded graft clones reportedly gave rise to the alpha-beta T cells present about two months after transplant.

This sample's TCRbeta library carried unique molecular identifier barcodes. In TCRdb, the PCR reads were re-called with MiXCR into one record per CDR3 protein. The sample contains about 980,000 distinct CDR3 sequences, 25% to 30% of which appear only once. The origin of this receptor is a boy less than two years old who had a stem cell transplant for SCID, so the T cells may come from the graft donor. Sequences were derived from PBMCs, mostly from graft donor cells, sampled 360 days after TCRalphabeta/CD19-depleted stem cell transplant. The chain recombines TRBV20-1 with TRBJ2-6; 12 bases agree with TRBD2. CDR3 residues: CSAKLAGGYSSGANVLTF. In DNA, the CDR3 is TGCAGTGCCAAACTAGCGGGGGGCTATAGCTCTGGGGCCAACGTCCTGACTTTC.